This entry features one T cell receptor beta chain sequence. Antigen unknown. CDR1 MDHEN and CDR2 SYDVKM come from the germline V gene. Trimming cost V 5 bases and J 1 base, with 11 bases left between them. The CDR3 spans 14 residues. The sample is drawn from a study of T cell responses to AZD1222 COVID-19 vaccine. Whole-study results and caveats: White British donors predominated, females outnumbered males, and clonal diversity was possibly underestimated.

Only in-frame clones appear in the TCRdb table, and some are missing; sequencing was by immunoSEQ multiplex PCR. The sample holds 100,000 to 150,000 clones, over 75% seen once. The V call is TRBV28, the J call TRBJ1-1; D call uncertain. This sequence originates from an adult in good health. The sequencing used peripheral blood, collected on day 0 of AZD1222 vaccination. The CDR3 DNA reads as TGTGCCAGCAGTCCTCCGATCTGGAACACTGAAGCTTTCTTT. Protein: CASSPPIWNTEAFF.